Listed here is a single T cell receptor beta chain. The antigen is not known. The CDR3 runs to 15 residues. The V gene's germline CDR1 is KGHSH and CDR2 LQKENI. V lost 3 bases to trimming and J lost 1 base, with 9 bases between them. The data were obtained in a study of T cell responses to AZD1222 COVID-19 vaccine. Study results and caveats: Baseline seropositivity occurred in only a handful of AZD1222 recipients. Spike-wide vaccine-associated CD4 TCRs dominated at 160-218 and 743-854. Spike-specific TCR breadth rose after two AZD1222 doses, and depth rose as well. Close to half of spike-specific TCRs reportedly recognize unmutated variant regions.

Data came from immunoSEQ multiplex PCR; TCRdb stores just in-frame clones and leaves some out. The sample contains around 94,000 clones, around nine tenths of which appear only once. Source: peripheral blood, taken on day 0 of AZD1222 vaccination. This receptor was taken from an adult in good health. The rearrangement uses TRBV18 and TRBJ1-4; a possible D gene is TRBD1 (5 bases). The CDR3 DNA follows: TGTGCCAGCTCACCGCCAGGGCGAACTAATGAAAAACTGTTTTTT. This codes for CASSPPGRTNEKLFF.